The 14 T cell receptor beta chains presented below share a single source sample, sequenced in a study of cytomegalovirus exposure and HLA in healthy donors. Sequencing was performed with immunoSEQ multiplex PCR; in TCRdb, only in-frame clones are kept and a portion is missing. The top ten clones hold about 1.6% of a sample with about 200,000 clones, around 86% of them seen once. The sample taken for sequencing was PBMCs. The receptors were gathered from a woman under 30 in good health and CMV-seronegative.

DNA for the CDR3: TGTGCCAGTAGCCCCTCAGGGTTGAACACTGAAGCTTTCTTT. Its translation: CASSPSGLNTEAFF. The V gene is TRBV19, the J gene TRBJ1-1, with D perhaps matching TRBD1 (5 bases). Germline V lookup: CDR1 LNHDA, CDR2 SQIVND (reference sequence). V lost 6 bases to trimming and J lost 0 bases, with 11 bases between them. This CDR3 has 14 amino acids.

The V and J genes are TRBV6-1 and TRBJ2-2; D might be TRBD1 (6 bases). CDR1 MNHNS and CDR2 SASEGT come from the germline V gene. There are 17 residues in the CDR3. The germline V and J ends were trimmed by 4 bases and 0 bases, with 15 bases remaining between them. The CDR3 region is CASSGPLRGTNTGELFF. The CDR3 DNA reads TGTGCCAGCAGTGGACCCCTGAGGGGGACGAACACCGGGGAGCTGTTTTTT.

This clone appeared a few times. This rearrangement joins TRBV5-4 to TRBJ1-2; 7 positions match TRBD1. The CDR3 is 15 residues long. Germline V gene sequence: CDR1 SGHNT, CDR2 YYREEE (reference sequence). Germline trimming cut 0 bases from V and 2 bases from J; bases unmatched to any gene: 4. The CDR3 DNA sequence: TGTGCCAGCAGCTTGGGGGGACAGACGAACTATGGCTACACCTTC. Protein: CASSLGGQTNYGYTF. Full variable domain (rest looked up from reference TRBV5-4 and TRBJ1-2): ETGVTQSPTHLIKTRGQQVTLRCSSQSGHNTVSWYQQALGQGPQFIFQYYREEENGRGNFPPRFSGLQFPNYSSELNVNALELDDSALYLCASSLGGQTNYGYTFGSGTRLTVV.

The chain couples TRBV19 to TRBJ1-2; TRBD1 matches at 8 bases. The germline V gene encodes CDR1 LNHDA and CDR2 SQIVND (reference sequence). This CDR3 comprises 14 residues. Trimming cost V 7 bases and J 8 bases; bases outside gene matches: 12. Here the CDR3 reads CASKMTGESRGYTF. The CDR3 coding sequence is TGTGCCAGTAAGATGACAGGGGAGAGCAGAGGCTACACCTTC.

The chain uses TRBV2 and TRBJ2-7; 7 bases agree with TRBD1. Trimming at V came to 6 bases and at J to 0 bases, leaving 2 bases not matched to a gene. Germline V gene data show CDR1 as SNHLY and CDR2 as FYNNEI. This CDR3 comprises 13 residues. The CDR3 DNA reads TGTGCCAGCAGGGCAGGGGGCTCCTACGAGCAGTACTTC. Translation: CASRAGGSYEQYF.

The rearrangement uses TRBV6-1 and TRBJ2-7; possibly TRBD2 for D (5 bases). V lost 4 bases to trimming and J lost 3 bases, with 16 bases between them. The CDR3 length is 15 residues. Germline loops: CDR1 MNHNS, CDR2 SASEGT. This chain's CDR3 is CASSGDGGGLYEQYF. The CDR3 nucleotides read TGTGCCAGCAGTGGAGACGGAGGAGGACTCTACGAGCAGTACTTC.

The chain carries TRBV21-1 and TRBJ2-3; the table's D gene call, TRBD1, was not cross checked with the DNA. TRBV21-1 is a pseudogene. The CDR3 consists of 16 residues. The CDR3 spells CASSKLGTVSTDTQYF. CDR3 DNA sequence: TGTGCCAGCAGCAAACTAGGGACAGTTAGCACAGATACGCAGTATTTT.

The V gene is TRBV15, the J gene TRBJ2-5, with D unresolved. V was shortened by 0 bases and J by 1 base, with 9 bases between the two germline ends. This CDR3 has 15 amino acids. Germline V gene data show CDR1 as LNHNV and CDR2 as YYDKDF (reference sequence). The CDR3 nucleotides are TGTGCCACCAGCAGAGATCCTAGGCCCCAAGAGACCCAGTACTTC. As protein: CATSRDPRPQETQYF.

The chain combines TRBV7-9 with TRBJ2-7; D possibly corresponds to TRBD2 (6 bases). Germline V gives CDR1 SEHNR, CDR2 FQNEAQ (reference sequence). V dropped 5 bases and J dropped 2 bases, with 16 bases sitting between them. The CDR3 contains 15 residues. DNA of the CDR3: TGTGCCAGCAGCCCTCACCGGGGGTTTACCTACGAGCAGTACTTC. As protein: CASSPHRGFTYEQYF.

The chain carries TRBV7-9 and TRBJ2-3, with TRBD2 identical over 14 bases. CDR3 length: 15 amino acids. With 5 bases clipped from V and 5 bases from J, the junction kept 3 bases outside the gene matches. The V gene's germline CDR1 is SEHNR and CDR2 FQNEAQ (reference sequence). The CDR3 DNA reads TGTGCCAGCAGCGCTGGGACTAGCGGGGGAGATACGCAGTATTTT. Protein: CASSAGTSGGDTQYF.

V gene TRBV18 combines with J gene TRBJ2-5; 7 bases map to TRBD2. With 4 bases clipped from V and 2 bases from J, the junction kept 10 bases outside the gene matches. The CDR3 covers 16 residues. The germline CDR1 and CDR2 sequences are KGHSH and LQKENI. DNA for the CDR3: TGTGCCAGCTCACGGAGCATTCTAGCGGCTCAAGAGACCCAGTACTTC. It yields the protein CASSRSILAAQETQYF.

In its sample, this clone was seen once. V gene TRBV4-1 combines with J gene TRBJ1-2; TRBD1 is a possible D gene (5 bases). The V gene lost 1 base and the J gene lost 7 bases, with 19 bases spanning the gap. Germline V gene data show CDR1 as MGHRA and CDR2 as YSYEKL. The CDR3 extends over 16 amino acids. The CDR3 here is CASSQATLGVRGGYTF. Here the CDR3 DNA reads TGCGCCAGCAGCCAAGCCACCTTAGGGGTGCGGGGTGGCTACACCTTC.

The chain recombines TRBV10-1 with TRBJ2-2; 8 positions match TRBD1. V shed 6 bases and J 4 bases; nucleotides not matched to a gene: 7. This CDR3 has 15 residues. The germline V gene encodes CDR1 WNHNN and CDR2 SYGVQD (reference sequence). CDR3 nucleotides: TGCGCCAGCAGCTCGGGACAGGAAATCACCGGGGAGCTGTTTTTT. This sequence encodes CASSSGQEITGELFF.

J is TRBJ2-3 and V is TRBV5-1, with unresolved D. Germline values: CDR1 SGHRS, CDR2 YFSETQ. The CDR3 consists of 13 residues. Trimming pared 4 bases from V and 5 bases from J, leaving 11 bases between. CDR3: CASSTRVGDTQYF. Written as DNA, the CDR3 is TGCGCCAGCAGCACCCGGGTTGGAGATACGCAGTATTTT. Based on the CDR3 plus reference TRBV5-1 and TRBJ2-3, the full variable domain is KAGVTQTPRYLIKTRGQQVTLSCSPISGHRSVSWYQQTPGQGLQFLFEYFSETQRNKGNFPGRFSGRQFSNSRSEMNVSTLELGDSALYLCASSTRVGDTQYFGPGTRLTVL.